This TCR beta chain was recorded in a study of CD8 T cells in Susac syndrome. TCR beta sequences were obtained from blood CD8+ and CD4+ T cells. Negative isolation yielded the CD8+ and CD4+ T cells, while FACS enriched the TEMRA cells. About this clonotype itself: Its antigen is unidentified.

Study-wide points: In its TCR sequencing and HLA analysis, the study acknowledged that the number of individuals was relatively small.

J gave up 3 bases and V 7 bases, and 14 bases lay outside the gene matches. Germline V gives CDR1 MNHEY, CDR2 SMNVEV (reference sequence). The CDR3 has 17 amino acids. RNA was extracted with the RNeasy kit, and a quantity of about 0.45 to 1 ug was reverse transcribed using random hexamers. The authors amplified TCR beta CDR3 across 54 Vbeta and 13 Jbeta using immunoSEQ multiplex PCR. TCRdb used MiXCR to reprocess the immunoSEQ multiplex PCR reads, holding one entry per CDR3 protein. The sample lists 70,000 or so distinct CDR3 sequences, 85% to 95% occurring once. The sample comprised CD8+ T cells from PBMCs. This sequence originates from a human donor with multiple sclerosis. The J gene is TRBJ2-5, the V gene TRBV27; the match to TRBD2 covers 10 bases. This CDR3 is CASNSLGLAATKETQYF. CDR3 DNA: TGTGCCAGCAACTCCCTCGGACTAGCGGCAACGAAAGAGACCCAGTACTTC.